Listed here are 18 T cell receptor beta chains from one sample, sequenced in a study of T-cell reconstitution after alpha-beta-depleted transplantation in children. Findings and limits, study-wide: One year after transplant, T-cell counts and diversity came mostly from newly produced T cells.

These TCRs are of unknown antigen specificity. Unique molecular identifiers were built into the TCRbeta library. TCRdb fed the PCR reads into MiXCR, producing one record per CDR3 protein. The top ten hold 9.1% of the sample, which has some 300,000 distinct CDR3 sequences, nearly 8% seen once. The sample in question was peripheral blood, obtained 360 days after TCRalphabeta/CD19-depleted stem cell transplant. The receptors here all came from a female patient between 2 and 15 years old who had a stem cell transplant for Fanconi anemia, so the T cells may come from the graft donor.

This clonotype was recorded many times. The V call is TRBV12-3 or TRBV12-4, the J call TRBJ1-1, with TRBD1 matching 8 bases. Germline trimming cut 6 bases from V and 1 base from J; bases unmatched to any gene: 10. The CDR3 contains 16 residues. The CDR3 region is CASSLRGQAWNTEAFF. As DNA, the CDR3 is TGTGCCAGCAGCTTACGGGGACAGGCGTGGAACACTGAAGCTTTCTTT.

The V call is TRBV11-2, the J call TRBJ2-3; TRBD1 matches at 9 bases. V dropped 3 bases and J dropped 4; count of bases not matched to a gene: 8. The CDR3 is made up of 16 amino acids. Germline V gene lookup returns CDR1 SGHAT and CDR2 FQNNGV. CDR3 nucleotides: TGTGCCAGCAGCTTTATAAAAGGACAGGGGCCAGATACGCAGTATTTT. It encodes CASSFIKGQGPDTQYF.

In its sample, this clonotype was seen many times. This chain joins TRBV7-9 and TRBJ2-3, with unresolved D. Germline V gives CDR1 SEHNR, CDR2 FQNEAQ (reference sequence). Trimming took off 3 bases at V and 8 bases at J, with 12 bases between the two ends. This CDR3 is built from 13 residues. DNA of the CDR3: TGTGCCAGCAGCTTTAGGGTAGCCCGTACGCAGTATTTT. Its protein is CASSFRVARTQYF.

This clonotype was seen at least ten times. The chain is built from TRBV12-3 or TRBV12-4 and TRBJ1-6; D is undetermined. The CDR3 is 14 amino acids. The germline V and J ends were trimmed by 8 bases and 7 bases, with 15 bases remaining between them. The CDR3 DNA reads TGTGCCAGCGGCCGGGAACATAGCAATTCACCCCTCCACTTT. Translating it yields CASGREHSNSPLHF.

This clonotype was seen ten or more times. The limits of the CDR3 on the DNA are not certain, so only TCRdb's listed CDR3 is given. CDR3 amino acids: CASSLVGQGTTFF. The V gene is TRBV11-2, the J gene TRBJ1-1; the table's D call, TRBD1, was not checked against the DNA. The CDR3 is 13 amino acids in total, end residues counted. CDR1 and CDR2 (germline): SGHAT, FQNNGV.

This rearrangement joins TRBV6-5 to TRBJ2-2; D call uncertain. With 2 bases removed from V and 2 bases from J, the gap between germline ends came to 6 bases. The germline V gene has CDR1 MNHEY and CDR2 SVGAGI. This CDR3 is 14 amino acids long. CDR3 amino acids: CASSYTVNTGELFF. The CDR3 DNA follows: TGTGCCAGCAGTTACACTGTTAACACCGGGGAGCTGTTTTTT.

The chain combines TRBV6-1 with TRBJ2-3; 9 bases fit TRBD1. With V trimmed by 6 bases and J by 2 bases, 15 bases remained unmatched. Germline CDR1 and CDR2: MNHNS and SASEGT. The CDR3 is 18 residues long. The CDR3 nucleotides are TGTGCCAGCAGAACCGGGACAGGGTTTATGGGGCACACAGATACGCAGTATTTT. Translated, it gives CASRTGTGFMGHTDTQYF.

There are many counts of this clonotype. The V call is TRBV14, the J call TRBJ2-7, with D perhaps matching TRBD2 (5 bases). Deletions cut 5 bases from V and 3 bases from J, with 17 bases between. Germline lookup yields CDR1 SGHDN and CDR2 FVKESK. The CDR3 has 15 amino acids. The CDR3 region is CASSETAVRGYEQYF. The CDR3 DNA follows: TGTGCCAGCAGCGAAACAGCGGTCCGGGGCTACGAGCAGTACTTC. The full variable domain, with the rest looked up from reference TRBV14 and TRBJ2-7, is EAGVTQFPSHSVIEKGQTVTLRCDPISGHDNLYWYRRVMGKEIKFLLHFVKESKQDESGMPNNRFLAERTGGTYSTLKVQPAELEDSGVYFCASSETAVRGYEQYFGPGTRLTVT.

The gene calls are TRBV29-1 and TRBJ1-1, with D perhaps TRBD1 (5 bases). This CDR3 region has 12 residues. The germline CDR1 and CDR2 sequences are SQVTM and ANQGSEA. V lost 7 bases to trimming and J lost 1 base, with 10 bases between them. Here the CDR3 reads CSAFGGNTEAFF. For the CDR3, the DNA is TGCAGCGCATTCGGGGGGAACACTGAAGCTTTCTTT.

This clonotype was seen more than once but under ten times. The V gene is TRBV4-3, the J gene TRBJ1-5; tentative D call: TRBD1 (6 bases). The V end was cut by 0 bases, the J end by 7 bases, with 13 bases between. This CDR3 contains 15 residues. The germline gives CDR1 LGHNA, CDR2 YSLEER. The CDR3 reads CASSQDRGGVQPQHF. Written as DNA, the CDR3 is TGCGCCAGCAGCCAAGACAGGGGAGGGGTACAGCCCCAGCATTTT.

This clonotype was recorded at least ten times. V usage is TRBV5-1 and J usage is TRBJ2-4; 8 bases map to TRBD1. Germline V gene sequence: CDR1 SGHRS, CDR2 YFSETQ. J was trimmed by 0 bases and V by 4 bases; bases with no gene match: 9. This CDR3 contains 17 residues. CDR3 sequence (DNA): TGCGCCAGCAGCCCTAGGACAGGGCGGCTAGCCAAAAACATTCAGTACTTC. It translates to CASSPRTGRLAKNIQYF.

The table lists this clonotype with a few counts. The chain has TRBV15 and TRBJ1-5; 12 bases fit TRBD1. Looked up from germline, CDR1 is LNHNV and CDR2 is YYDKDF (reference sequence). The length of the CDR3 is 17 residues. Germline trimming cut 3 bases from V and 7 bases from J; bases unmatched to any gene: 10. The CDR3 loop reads CATSRVTGTGGEQPQHF. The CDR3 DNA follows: TGTGCCACCAGCAGGGTCACCGGGACAGGGGGCGAACAGCCCCAGCATTTT.

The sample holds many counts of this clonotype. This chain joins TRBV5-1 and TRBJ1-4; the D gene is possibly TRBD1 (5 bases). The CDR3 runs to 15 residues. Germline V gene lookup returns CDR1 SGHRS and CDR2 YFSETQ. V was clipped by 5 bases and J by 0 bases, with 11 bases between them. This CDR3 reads CASRGTPATNEKLFF. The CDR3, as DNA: TGCGCCAGCAGGGGGACGCCTGCAACTAATGAAAAACTGTTTTTT.

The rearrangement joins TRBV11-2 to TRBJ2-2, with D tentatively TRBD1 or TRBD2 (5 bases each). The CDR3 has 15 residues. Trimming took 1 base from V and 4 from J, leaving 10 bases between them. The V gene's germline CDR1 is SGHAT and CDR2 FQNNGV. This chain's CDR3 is CASSLVGTITGELFF. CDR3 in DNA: TGTGCCAGCAGCTTAGTGGGGACCATCACCGGGGAGCTGTTTTTT.

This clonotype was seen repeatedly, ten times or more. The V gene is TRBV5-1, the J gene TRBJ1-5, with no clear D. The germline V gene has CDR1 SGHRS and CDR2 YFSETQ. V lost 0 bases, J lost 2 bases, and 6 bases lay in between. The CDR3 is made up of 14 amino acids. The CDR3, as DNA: TGCGCCAGCAGCTTGGGGGAGGGCAATCAGCCCCAGCATTTT. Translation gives CASSLGEGNQPQHF.

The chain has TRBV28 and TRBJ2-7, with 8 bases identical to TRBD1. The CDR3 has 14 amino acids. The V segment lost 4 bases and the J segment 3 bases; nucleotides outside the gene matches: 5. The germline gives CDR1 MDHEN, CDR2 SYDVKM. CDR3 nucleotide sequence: TGTGCCAGCAGTTCAGGGGGCGCGGACTACGAGCAGTACTTC. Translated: CASSSGGADYEQYF.

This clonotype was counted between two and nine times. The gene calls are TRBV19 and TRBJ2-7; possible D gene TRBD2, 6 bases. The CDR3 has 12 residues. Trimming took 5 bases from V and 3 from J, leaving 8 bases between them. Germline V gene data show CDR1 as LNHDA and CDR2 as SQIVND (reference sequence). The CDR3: CASSVGGYEQYF. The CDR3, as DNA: TGTGCCAGTAGTGTCGGGGGCTACGAGCAGTACTTC.

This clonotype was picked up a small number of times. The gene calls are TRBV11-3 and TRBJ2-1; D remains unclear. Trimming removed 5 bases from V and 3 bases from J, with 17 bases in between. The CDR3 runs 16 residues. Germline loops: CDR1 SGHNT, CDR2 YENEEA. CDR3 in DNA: TGTGCCAGCAGCCCACGGGCCAGCTCAATCTACAATGAGCAGTTCTTC. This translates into CASSPRASSIYNEQFF.